Below are 18 T cell receptor beta chains sequenced from a single sample in a study of CD8+CD57+ T cells in acquired aplastic anemia. TCR beta VDJ and CDR3 were profiled, and genomic DNA was the template. TCRdb re-analysed the reads in MiXCR, keeping a single row per CDR3 protein. Of 150,000 or so distinct CDR3 sequences listed, just over 50% are singletons. Patients chosen for sequencing had shown CD8+CD57+ cell expansion by flow cytometry. Material for sequencing was sorted CD4+, CD8+, or CD8+CD57+ T cells (not recorded which) from PBMCs. These TCRs come from a human donor with aplastic anemia.

This clonotype appeared many times. The rearrangement joins TRBV9 to TRBJ1-1, with 9 bases identical to TRBD1. The CDR3 length is 12 residues. Losses at the gene ends were 4 bases for V and 8 bases for J; bases not matched to a gene: 3. Germline V CDR1 and CDR2: SGDLS, YYNGEE. CDR3 region: CASSPGQGEAFF. The CDR3 DNA follows: TGTGCCAGCAGCCCGGGACAGGGAGAAGCTTTCTTT.

This clonotype was detected many times. The V gene is TRBV4-1, the J gene TRBJ1-2, with TRBD1 matching 8 bases. Trimming removed 7 bases from V and 6 bases from J; junction bases left unmatched: 7. CDR1 is MGHRA, CDR2 YSYEKL, per germline. The CDR3 length is 13 residues. The CDR3 DNA sequence: TGCGCCAGCACTTTAGGACAGGGCAATGGCTACACCTTC. This codes for CASTLGQGNGYTF.

This chain connects TRBV9 to TRBJ2-5; the D gene is possibly TRBD2 (5 bases). This CDR3 is 12 amino acids long. V lost 2 bases to trimming and J lost 5 bases, with 7 bases between them. The germline V gene has CDR1 SGDLS and CDR2 YYNGEE. For the CDR3, the DNA is TGTGCCAGCAGCGTTTCGGGGGAGACCCAGTACTTC. Amino acids: CASSVSGETQYF.

In its sample, this clonotype was seen once. CDR3 nucleotides: TGCAGCGTGATACTCCGCACAGATACGCAGTATTTT. Residues: CSVILRTDTQYF. The J gene is TRBJ2-3, the V gene TRBV29-1; the D is unclear. V lost 6 bases and J 1 base, leaving 8 bases between the germline ends. Germline V lookup: CDR1 SQVTM, CDR2 ANQGSEA. The CDR3 is 12 amino acids.

This clonotype was seen repeatedly, ten times or more. V gene TRBV24-1 combines with J gene TRBJ1-1; TRBD1 agrees at 9 bases. Germline CDR1 KGHDR, CDR2 SFDVKD. CDR3 length equals 15 residues. Losses at the gene ends were 7 bases for V and 4 bases for J; bases not matched to a gene: 9. The CDR3 nucleotides read TGTGCCACCAGAGATGACAGGGGGGAGAGCACTGAAGCTTTCTTT. As protein: CATRDDRGESTEAFF.

The chain has TRBV24-1 and TRBJ1-2; the match to TRBD1 covers 12 bases. This CDR3 is 14 amino acids long. Looked up from germline, CDR1 is KGHDR and CDR2 is SFDVKD. Germline trimming cut 5 bases from V and 8 bases from J; bases unmatched to any gene: 5. CDR3 nucleotide sequence: TGTGCCACCAGTGTGGGGACAGGGGGCCGGGGCTACACCTTC. It yields the protein CATSVGTGGRGYTF.

This chain uses TRBV7-9 with TRBJ2-7; 9 bases match TRBD1. Germline-derived CDR1 and CDR2 are SEHNR and FQNEAQ (reference sequence). CDR3 length: 15 amino acids. The J segment lost 5 bases and the V segment lost 1 base, leaving 6 bases of the junction unmatched. CDR3 nucleotides: TGTGCCAGCAGCTTAGGGGTCACAGGGGGCGACGAGCAGTACTTC. It yields the protein CASSLGVTGGDEQYF.

The chain recombines TRBV10-3 with TRBJ1-1, with no clear D. Germline CDR1 is ENHRY and CDR2 is SYGVKD. The CDR3 extends over 14 amino acids. Trimming pared 4 bases from V and 0 bases from J, leaving 9 bases between. The CDR3 is CAISVDTLNTEAFF. CDR3 nucleotide sequence: TGTGCCATCAGTGTAGACACCTTGAACACTGAAGCTTTCTTT.

The chain joins TRBV10-2 to TRBJ2-7; 9 nucleotides align to TRBD2. The germline gives CDR1 WSHSY, CDR2 SAAADI. With V trimmed by 6 bases and J by 2 bases, 8 bases remained unmatched. The CDR3 loop spans 15 amino acids. The CDR3 region has the DNA TGCGCCAGCAGGGGAGTTAGCGGGGGTCCCTACGAGCAGTACTTC. Its protein is CASRGVSGGPYEQYF.

This clonotype appeared many times. Relative to the germline gene, one junction end is altered; a read error may explain this. The chain couples TRBV19 to TRBJ2-1; TRBD2 agrees at 13 bases. Germline assignment: CDR1 LNHDA and CDR2 SQIVND (reference sequence). This CDR3 has 18 amino acids. This chain's CDR3 is CASSIEGTSGAAYNEQFF. The CDR3 region has the DNA TGTGCCAGTAGTATAGAAGGGACTAGCGGGGCGGCCTATAATGAGCAGTTCTTC.

Only a few counts were recorded for this clonotype. J is TRBJ2-5 and V is TRBV5-1; TRBD2 is a possible D gene (6 bases). CDR3 length: 14 residues. V was trimmed by 2 bases and J by 4 bases, leaving 12 bases between them. The germline CDR1 and CDR2 sequences are SGHRS and YFSETQ. CDR3 sequence: CASSLKGRSETQYF. The CDR3 DNA follows: TGCGCCAGCAGCTTAAAAGGGAGGTCAGAGACCCAGTACTTC.

This clonotype was seen a few times. This chain connects TRBV10-1 to TRBJ1-1, with 9 bases aligning to TRBD1. V lost 0 bases, J lost 5 bases, and 7 bases stayed unmatched. Germline V gene lookup returns CDR1 WNHNN and CDR2 SYGVQD (reference sequence). The CDR3 has 16 residues. This CDR3 reads CASSESKGQGGTEAFF. The CDR3 nucleotides read TGCGCCAGCAGTGAGTCTAAGGGACAGGGTGGAACTGAAGCTTTCTTT.

The V gene is TRBV6-4, the J gene TRBJ2-2; D not certain. The CDR3 runs 13 residues. Germline V CDR1 and CDR2: MRHNA, SNTAGT. V shed 3 bases and J shed 1 base, with 3 bases lying between them. In DNA form, the CDR3 reads TGTGCCAGCAGTGAGGGGAACACCGGGGAGCTGTTTTTT. Its protein is CASSEGNTGELFF.

This clonotype was found many times. This sequence joins TRBV5-1 and TRBJ2-5; no definite D call. CDR1 and CDR2 from the germline V gene are SGHRS and YFSETQ. The length of the CDR3 is 12 residues. Trimming removed 0 bases at V and 0 bases at J, with 0 bases between. The CDR3 loop reads CASSLDQETQYF. The CDR3 coding sequence is TGCGCCAGCAGCTTGGACCAAGAGACCCAGTACTTC.

The chain carries TRBV19 and TRBJ1-2; a possible D gene is TRBD1 (5 bases). CDR3 size: 15 residues. The V gene lost 6 bases and the J gene lost 4 bases, with 18 bases spanning the gap. The V gene's germline CDR1 is LNHDA and CDR2 SQIVND (reference sequence). CDR3 loop: CASSPTALPSYGYTF. In nucleotides, the CDR3 is TGTGCCAGTAGCCCGACAGCGCTACCCTCCTATGGCTACACCTTC.

This chain links TRBV19 with TRBJ1-2; D is unclear. Trimming left V 7 bases short and J 8 bases short, with 14 bases between. The CDR3 spans 12 residues. Germline assignment: CDR1 LNHDA and CDR2 SQIVND (reference sequence). The CDR3 nucleotides read TGTGCCAGTACCACTACTCCCAAGGGCTACACCTTC. It encodes CASTTTPKGYTF.

The chain carries TRBV5-1 and TRBJ2-3, with 11 bases that match TRBD2. Germline lookup yields CDR1 SGHRS and CDR2 YFSETQ. CDR3 length: 17 amino acids. Losses at the gene ends were 3 bases for V and 3 bases for J; bases not matched to a gene: 9. This CDR3 is CASSSGPLAGGTDTQYF. In nucleotides, the CDR3 is TGCGCCAGCAGCTCCGGACCCCTAGCGGGGGGAACAGATACGCAGTATTTT. The full variable domain, completed using reference TRBV5-1 and TRBJ2-3, is KAGVTQTPRYLIKTRGQQVTLSCSPISGHRSVSWYQQTPGQGLQFLFEYFSETQRNKGNFPGRFSGRQFSNSRSEMNVSTLELGDSALYLCASSSGPLAGGTDTQYFGPGTRLTVL.

The chain has TRBV15 and TRBJ2-7; 7 bases map to TRBD1. CDR3 length equals 15 residues. V was clipped by 3 bases and J by 4 bases; unmatched bases: 9. Germline CDR1 is LNHNV and CDR2 is YYDKDF (reference sequence). DNA for the CDR3: TGTGCCACCAGCAGTCCGGGACAGAGGGAATACGAGCAGTACTTC. This codes for CATSSPGQREYEQYF. The full variable domain, its missing parts supplied by reference TRBV15 and TRBJ2-7, is DAMVIQNPRYQVTQFGKPVTLSCSQTLNHNVMYWYQQKSSQAPKLLFHYYDKDFNNEADTPDNFQSRRPNTSFCFLDIRSPGLGDTAMYLCATSSPGQREYEQYFGPGTRLTVT.